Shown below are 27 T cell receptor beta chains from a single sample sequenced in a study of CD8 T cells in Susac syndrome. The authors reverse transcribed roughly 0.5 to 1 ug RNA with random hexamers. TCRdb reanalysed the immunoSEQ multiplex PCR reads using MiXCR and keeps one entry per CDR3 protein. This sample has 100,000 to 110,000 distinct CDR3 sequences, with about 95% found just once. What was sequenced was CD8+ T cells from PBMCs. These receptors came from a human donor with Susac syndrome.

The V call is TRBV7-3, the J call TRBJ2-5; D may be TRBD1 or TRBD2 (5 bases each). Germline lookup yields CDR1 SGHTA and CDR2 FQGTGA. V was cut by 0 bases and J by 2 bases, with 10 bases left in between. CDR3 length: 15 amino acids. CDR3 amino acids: CASSLTPGPQETQYF. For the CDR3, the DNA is TGTGCCAGCAGCTTAACGCCGGGACCACAAGAGACCCAGTACTTC.

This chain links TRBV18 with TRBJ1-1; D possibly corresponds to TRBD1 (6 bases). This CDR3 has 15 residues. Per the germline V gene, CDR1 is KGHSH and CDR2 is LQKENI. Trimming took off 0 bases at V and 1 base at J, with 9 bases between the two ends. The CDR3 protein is CASSPPGTPNTEAFF. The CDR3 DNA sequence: TGTGCCAGCTCACCACCCGGGACACCGAACACTGAAGCTTTCTTT.

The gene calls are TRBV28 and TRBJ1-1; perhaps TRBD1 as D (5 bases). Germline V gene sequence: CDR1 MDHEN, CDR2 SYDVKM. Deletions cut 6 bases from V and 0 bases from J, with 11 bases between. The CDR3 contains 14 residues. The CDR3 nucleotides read TGTGCCAGCAGACCACAGGTCATGAACACTGAAGCTTTCTTT. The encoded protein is CASRPQVMNTEAFF.

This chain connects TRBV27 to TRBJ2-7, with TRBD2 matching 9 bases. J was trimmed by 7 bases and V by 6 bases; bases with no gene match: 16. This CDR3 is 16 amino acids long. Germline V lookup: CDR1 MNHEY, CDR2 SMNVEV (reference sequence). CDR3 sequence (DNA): TGTGCCAGCAGGGCCTACGCGGGGGGGAAGTCTCGGGAGCAGTACTTC. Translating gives CASRAYAGGKSREQYF.

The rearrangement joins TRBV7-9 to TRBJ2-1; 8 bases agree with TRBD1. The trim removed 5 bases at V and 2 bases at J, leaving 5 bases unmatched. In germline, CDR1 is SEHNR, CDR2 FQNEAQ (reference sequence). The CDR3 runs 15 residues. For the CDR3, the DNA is TGTGCCAGCAGCCCCGACAGGGGACCCTACAATGAGCAGTTCTTC. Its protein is CASSPDRGPYNEQFF.

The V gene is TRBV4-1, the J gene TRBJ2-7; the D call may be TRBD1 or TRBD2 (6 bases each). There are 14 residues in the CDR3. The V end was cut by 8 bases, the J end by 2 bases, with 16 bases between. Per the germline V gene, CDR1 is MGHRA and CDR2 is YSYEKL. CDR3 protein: CASRKGGIPYEQYF. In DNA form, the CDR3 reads TGCGCCAGCCGGAAGGGGGGAATTCCCTACGAGCAGTACTTC.

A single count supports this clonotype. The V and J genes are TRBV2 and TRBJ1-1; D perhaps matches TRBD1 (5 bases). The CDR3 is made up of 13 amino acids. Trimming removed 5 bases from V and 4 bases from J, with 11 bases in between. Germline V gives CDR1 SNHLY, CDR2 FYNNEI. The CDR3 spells CASSPDRVTEAFF. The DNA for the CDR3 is TGTGCCAGCAGTCCCGACAGAGTCACTGAAGCTTTCTTT.

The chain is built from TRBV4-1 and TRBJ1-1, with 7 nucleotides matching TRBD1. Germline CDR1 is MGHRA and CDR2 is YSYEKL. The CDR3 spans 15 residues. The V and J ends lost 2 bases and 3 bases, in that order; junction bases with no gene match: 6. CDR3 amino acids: CASSQKQGLDTEAFF. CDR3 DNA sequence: TGCGCCAGCAGCCAAAAACAGGGGTTGGACACTGAAGCTTTCTTT.

The CDR3 here is CASSPNDVQETQYF. The CDR3 DNA reads as TGTGCCAGCAGCCCAAACGACGTACAAGAGACCCAGTACTTC. V is TRBV7-9 and J is TRBJ2-5; the D is unclear. There are 14 residues in the CDR3. V was shortened by 5 bases and J by 2 bases, with 12 bases between the two germline ends. In germline, CDR1 is SEHNR, CDR2 FQNEAQ (reference sequence).

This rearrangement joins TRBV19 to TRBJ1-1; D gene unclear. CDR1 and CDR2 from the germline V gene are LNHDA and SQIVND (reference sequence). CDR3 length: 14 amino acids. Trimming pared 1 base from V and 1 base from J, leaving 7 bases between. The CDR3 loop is CASSIVQGNTEAFF. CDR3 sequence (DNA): TGTGCCAGTAGTATAGTTCAAGGGAACACTGAAGCTTTCTTT.

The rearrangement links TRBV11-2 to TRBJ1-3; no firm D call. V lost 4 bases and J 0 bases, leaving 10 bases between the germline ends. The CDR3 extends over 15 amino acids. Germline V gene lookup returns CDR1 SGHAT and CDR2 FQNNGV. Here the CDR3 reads CASSSSPSSGNTIYF. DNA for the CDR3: TGTGCCAGCAGCTCCTCCCCATCCTCTGGAAACACCATATATTTT.

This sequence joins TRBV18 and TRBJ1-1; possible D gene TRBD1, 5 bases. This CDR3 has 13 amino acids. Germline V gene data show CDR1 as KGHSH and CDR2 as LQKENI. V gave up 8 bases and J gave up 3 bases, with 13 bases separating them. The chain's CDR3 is CASQRGADTEAFF. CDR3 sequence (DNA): TGTGCCAGCCAGAGAGGGGCGGACACTGAAGCTTTCTTT.

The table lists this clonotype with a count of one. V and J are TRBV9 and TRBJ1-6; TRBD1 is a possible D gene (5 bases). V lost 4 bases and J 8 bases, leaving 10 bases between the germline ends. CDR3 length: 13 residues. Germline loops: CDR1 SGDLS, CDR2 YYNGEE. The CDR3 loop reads CASSTDRDSPLHF. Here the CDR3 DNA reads TGTGCCAGCAGCACCGACAGAGATTCACCCCTCCACTTT.

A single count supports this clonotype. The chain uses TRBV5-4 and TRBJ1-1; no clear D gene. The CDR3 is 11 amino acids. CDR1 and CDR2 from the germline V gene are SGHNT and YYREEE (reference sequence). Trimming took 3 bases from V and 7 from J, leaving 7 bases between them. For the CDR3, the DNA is TGTGCCAGCAGCTCGACACGTGAAGCTTTCTTT. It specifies CASSSTREAFF. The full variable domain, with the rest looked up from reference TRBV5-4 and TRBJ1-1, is ETGVTQSPTHLIKTRGQQVTLRCSSQSGHNTVSWYQQALGQGPQFIFQYYREEENGRGNFPPRFSGLQFPNYSSELNVNALELDDSALYLCASSSTREAFFGQGTRLTVV.

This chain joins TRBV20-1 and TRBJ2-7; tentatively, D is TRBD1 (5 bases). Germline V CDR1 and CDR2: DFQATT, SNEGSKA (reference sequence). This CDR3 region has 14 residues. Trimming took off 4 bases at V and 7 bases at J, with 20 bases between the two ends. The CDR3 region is CSATASQGPREQYF. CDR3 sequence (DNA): TGCAGTGCTACCGCATCGCAGGGCCCCAGGGAGCAGTACTTC.

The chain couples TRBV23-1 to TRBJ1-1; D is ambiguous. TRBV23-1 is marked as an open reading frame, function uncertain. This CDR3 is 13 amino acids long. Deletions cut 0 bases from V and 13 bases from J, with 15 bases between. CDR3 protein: CASSQSRTLKLFF. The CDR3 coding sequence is TGCGCCAGCAGTCAATCCAGAACACTGAAGCTTTTCTTT.

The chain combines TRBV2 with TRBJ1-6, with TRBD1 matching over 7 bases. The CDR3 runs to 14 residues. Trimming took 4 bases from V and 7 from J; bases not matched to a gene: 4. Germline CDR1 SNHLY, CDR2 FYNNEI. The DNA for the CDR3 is TGTGCCAGCAGTGTGGGACAGAAGAATTCACCCCTCCACTTT. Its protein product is CASSVGQKNSPLHF.

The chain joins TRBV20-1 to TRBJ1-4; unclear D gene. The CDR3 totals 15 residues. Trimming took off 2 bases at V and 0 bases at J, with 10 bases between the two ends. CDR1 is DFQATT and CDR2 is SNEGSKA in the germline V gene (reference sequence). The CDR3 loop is CSARSQTTTNEKLFF. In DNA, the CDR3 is TGCAGTGCTAGATCGCAGACTACAACTAATGAAAAACTGTTTTTT.

The CDR3 nucleotides are TGTGCCAGCAGTTTTGGGGCAACCAACTATGGCTACACCTTC. Translating it yields CASSFGATNYGYTF. This chain connects TRBV27 to TRBJ1-2; D is perhaps TRBD1 (5 bases). Germline V gene sequence: CDR1 MNHEY, CDR2 SMNVEV (reference sequence). CDR3 length: 14 amino acids. V shed 3 bases and J shed 2 bases, with 10 bases lying between them.

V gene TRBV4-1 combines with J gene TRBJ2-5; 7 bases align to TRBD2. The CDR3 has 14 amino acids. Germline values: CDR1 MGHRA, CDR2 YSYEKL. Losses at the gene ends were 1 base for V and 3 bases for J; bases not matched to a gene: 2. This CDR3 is CASSQVRGEETQYF. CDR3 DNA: TGCGCCAGCAGCCAAGTACGGGGGGAAGAGACCCAGTACTTC.

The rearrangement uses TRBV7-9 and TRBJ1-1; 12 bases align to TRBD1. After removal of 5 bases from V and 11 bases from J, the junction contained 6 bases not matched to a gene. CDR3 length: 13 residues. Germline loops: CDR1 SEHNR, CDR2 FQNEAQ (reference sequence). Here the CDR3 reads CASSIGTGGDAFF. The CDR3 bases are TGTGCCAGCAGCATTGGGACAGGGGGCGACGCTTTCTTT.

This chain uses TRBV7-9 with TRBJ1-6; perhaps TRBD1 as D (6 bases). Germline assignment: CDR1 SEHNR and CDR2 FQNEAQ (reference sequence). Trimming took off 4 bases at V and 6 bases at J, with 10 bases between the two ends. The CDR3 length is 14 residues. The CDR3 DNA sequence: TGTGCCAGCAGCTCCGGACAGAGTAATTCACCCCTCCACTTT. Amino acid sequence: CASSSGQSNSPLHF.

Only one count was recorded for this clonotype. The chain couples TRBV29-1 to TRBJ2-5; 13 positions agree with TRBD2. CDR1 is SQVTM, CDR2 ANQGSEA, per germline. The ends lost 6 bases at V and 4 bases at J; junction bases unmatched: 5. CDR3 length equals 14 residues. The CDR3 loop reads CSVDRTSGRETQYF. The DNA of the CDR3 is TGCAGCGTGGACCGGACTAGCGGGAGAGAGACCCAGTACTTC.

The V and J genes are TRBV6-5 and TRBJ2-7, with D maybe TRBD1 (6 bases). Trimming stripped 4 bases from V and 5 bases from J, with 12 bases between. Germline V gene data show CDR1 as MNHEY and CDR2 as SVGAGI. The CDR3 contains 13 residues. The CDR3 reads CASSLGHYNEQYF. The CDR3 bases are TGTGCCAGCAGTTTGGGACATTATAACGAGCAGTACTTC.

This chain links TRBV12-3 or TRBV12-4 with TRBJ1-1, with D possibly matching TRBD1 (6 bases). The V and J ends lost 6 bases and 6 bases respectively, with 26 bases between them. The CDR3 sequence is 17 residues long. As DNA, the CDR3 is TGTGCCAGCAGCTCATTCCTCCCAGGACAGAGCTCTTCTGAAGCTTTCTTT. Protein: CASSSFLPGQSSSEAFF.

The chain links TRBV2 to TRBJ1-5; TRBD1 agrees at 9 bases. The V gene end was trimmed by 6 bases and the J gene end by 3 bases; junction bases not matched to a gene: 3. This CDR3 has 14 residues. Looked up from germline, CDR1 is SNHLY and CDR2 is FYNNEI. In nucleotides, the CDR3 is TGTGCCAGCAGAGGACAGGGGTACAATCAGCCCCAGCATTTT. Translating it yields CASRGQGYNQPQHF. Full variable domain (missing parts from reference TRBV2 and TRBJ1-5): EPEVTQTPSHQVTQMGQEVILRCVPISNHLYFYWYRQILGQKVEFLVSFYNNEISEKSEIFDDQFSVERPDGSNFTLKIRSTKLEDSAMYFCASRGQGYNQPQHFGDGTRLSIL.

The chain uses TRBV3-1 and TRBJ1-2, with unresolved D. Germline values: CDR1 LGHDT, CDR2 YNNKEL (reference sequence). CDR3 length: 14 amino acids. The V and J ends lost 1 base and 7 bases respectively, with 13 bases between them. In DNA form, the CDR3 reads TGTGCCAGCAGCCAAGGGGAACGGACTAGTGGCTACACCTTC. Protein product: CASSQGERTSGYTF.